Each of the 24 T cell receptor beta chains below was sequenced from the same sample in a study of cytomegalovirus exposure and HLA in healthy donors. Vbeta (60) and Jbeta (13) primers were used in the PCR. Measured with immunoSEQ multiplex PCR; TCRdb has only the in-frame clones, and not every one. The data hold more than 150,000 clones, with 81% observed a single time. Material: PBMCs. Receptors were obtained from a man aged 45-65 years in good health and CMV-seronegative.

The CDR3 DNA is TGTGCCAGCAGCGCGAGCGGGGGGCGCACAGATACGCAGTATTTT. This sequence encodes CASSASGGRTDTQYF. V and J are TRBV7-9 and TRBJ2-3; 9 positions agree with TRBD2. V dropped 5 bases and J dropped 1; count of bases not matched to a gene: 4. The CDR3 spans 15 residues. CDR1 and CDR2 (germline): SEHNR, FQNEAQ (reference sequence).

This chain links TRBV29-1 with TRBJ2-3; D not certain. Trimming removed 3 bases from V and 0 bases from J, with 4 bases in between. This CDR3 is 12 amino acids long. CDR1 and CDR2 (germline): SQVTM, ANQGSEA. CDR3 region: CSVEESTDTQYF. Here the CDR3 DNA reads TGCAGCGTTGAGGAGAGCACAGATACGCAGTATTTT.

The chain uses TRBV9 and TRBJ1-3; TRBD1 matches at 7 bases. CDR3 size: 14 residues. Germline assignment: CDR1 SGDLS and CDR2 YYNGEE. The junction had 3 bases not matched to a gene; V was cut back by 2 bases and J by 4 bases. The CDR3 loop reads CASSVDRAGNTIYF. The CDR3 DNA sequence: TGTGCCAGCAGCGTTGACAGGGCCGGAAACACCATATATTTT.

This chain uses TRBV7-9 with TRBJ1-1; perhaps TRBD1 as D (5 bases). The CDR3 is 15 amino acids. Deletions cut 1 base from V and 0 bases from J, with 9 bases between. Germline loops: CDR1 SEHNR, CDR2 FQNEAQ (reference sequence). DNA of the CDR3: TGTGCCAGCAGCTTAGTCGGACACTTGAACACTGAAGCTTTCTTT. Translated: CASSLVGHLNTEAFF.

This chain connects TRBV19 to TRBJ1-2, with 9 positions matching TRBD1. CDR3 length: 13 amino acids. The germline V gene encodes CDR1 LNHDA and CDR2 SQIVND (reference sequence). V dropped 7 bases and J dropped 6; count of bases not matched to a gene: 6. The CDR3 DNA follows: TGTGCCAGTACCCCGGGGACAGGGAATGGCTACACCTTC. This encodes CASTPGTGNGYTF.

The rearrangement links TRBV6-1 to TRBJ1-1; 11 positions match TRBD1. J was trimmed by 5 bases and V by 0 bases; bases with no gene match: 11. CDR3 length: 18 residues. The V gene's germline CDR1 is MNHNS and CDR2 SASEGT. In nucleotides, the CDR3 is TGTGCCAGCAGTGAAGCTGGGTGGCTGGACAGGGGGCGAACTGAAGCTTTCTTT. This translates into CASSEAGWLDRGRTEAFF.

The V gene is TRBV4-2, the J gene TRBJ1-4, with D uncertain. Germline V CDR1 and CDR2: LGHNA, YNFKEQ. The CDR3 runs to 14 residues. The V gene lost 3 bases and the J gene lost 8 bases, with 13 bases spanning the gap. CDR3 sequence: CASSQREVEEKLFF. Written as DNA, the CDR3 is TGTGCCAGCAGCCAGAGGGAGGTAGAGGAAAAACTGTTTTTT.

The genes are TRBV7-8 and TRBJ2-1; 8 positions match TRBD1. CDR3 length: 17 residues. Per germline, CDR1 SGHVS and CDR2 FQNEAQ. Trimming took 5 bases from V and 8 from J; bases not matched to a gene: 17. The CDR3 reads CASSITGTGYRSDEQFF. The CDR3 DNA sequence: TGTGCCAGCAGCATTACCGGGACAGGATACAGGTCGGATGAGCAGTTCTTC.

The sample holds a few counts of this clone. The chain recombines TRBV7-9 with TRBJ2-2; a possible D gene is TRBD1 (5 bases). This CDR3 region has 16 residues. V lost 0 bases to trimming and J lost 2 bases, with 10 bases between them. Germline CDR1 is SEHNR and CDR2 is FQNEAQ (reference sequence). The CDR3 loop is CASSLAQGLNTGELFF. The CDR3, as DNA: TGTGCCAGCAGCTTAGCGCAGGGTTTAAACACCGGGGAGCTGTTTTTT.

The genes are TRBV27 and TRBJ1-1; no clear D gene. V was shortened by 4 bases and J by 0 bases, with 6 bases between the two germline ends. This CDR3 has 13 residues. Per the germline V gene, CDR1 is MNHEY and CDR2 is SMNVEV (reference sequence). The CDR3 protein is CASSSGMNTEAFF. CDR3 sequence (DNA): TGTGCCAGCAGTTCCGGGATGAACACTGAAGCTTTCTTT.

V is TRBV9 and J is TRBJ2-2, with D perhaps TRBD1 (6 bases). The CDR3 spans 14 residues. Trimming removed 4 bases at V and 4 bases at J, with 11 bases between. Germline CDR1 SGDLS, CDR2 YYNGEE. The CDR3 loop reads CASSTRTVTGELFF. Here the CDR3 DNA reads TGTGCCAGCAGCACCCGGACAGTCACCGGGGAGCTGTTTTTT.

This clone was seen a few times. The chain links TRBV5-1 to TRBJ1-1; D not resolved. Germline CDR1 and CDR2: SGHRS and YFSETQ. CDR3 length: 13 amino acids. V was trimmed by 4 bases and J by 0 bases, leaving 7 bases between them. This CDR3 reads CASSAGMNTEAFF. For the CDR3, the DNA is TGCGCCAGCAGCGCCGGGATGAACACTGAAGCTTTCTTT.

V usage is TRBV18 and J usage is TRBJ2-2; TRBD1 might be the D (6 bases). V lost 6 bases and J 3 bases, leaving 14 bases between the germline ends. The CDR3 runs 15 residues. Germline V CDR1 and CDR2: KGHSH, LQKENI. CDR3 loop: CASSPAKGDTGELFF. The CDR3 region has the DNA TGTGCCAGCTCCCCCGCGAAGGGGGACACCGGGGAGCTGTTTTTT.

This clone was detected only a few times. This chain joins TRBV27 and TRBJ2-3; 8 positions agree with TRBD1. Losses at the gene ends were 2 bases for V and 7 bases for J; bases not matched to a gene: 5. Germline V gene data show CDR1 as MNHEY and CDR2 as SMNVEV (reference sequence). This CDR3 is 14 amino acids long. DNA for the CDR3: TGTGCCAGCAGTTTACCAGGGGGCTTAAATACGCAGTATTTT. Protein: CASSLPGGLNTQYF.

The CDR3 coding sequence is TGCGCCAGCAGCCTGGTTGAGGGCGAGCAGTACTTC. Residues: CASSLVEGEQYF. The genes are TRBV5-1 and TRBJ2-7, with a possible D match to TRBD2 (5 bases). The CDR3 spans 12 residues. Trimming pared 4 bases from V and 6 bases from J, leaving 11 bases between. Germline V CDR1 and CDR2: SGHRS, YFSETQ.

The rearrangement links TRBV6-5 to TRBJ2-5; D is uncertain. V lost 4 bases, J lost 1 base, and 7 bases lay in between. The germline CDR1 and CDR2 sequences are MNHEY and SVGAGI. This CDR3 is 13 amino acids long. In DNA form, the CDR3 reads TGTGCCAGCAGTTGGTCGGGCCAAGAGACCCAGTACTTC. It codes for CASSWSGQETQYF.

Here the CDR3 DNA reads TGTGCCACCAGCAGTCGGAATCAGCCCCAGCATTTT. This gives the protein CATSSRNQPQHF. This chain joins TRBV15 and TRBJ1-5; no clear D. Germline V gene data show CDR1 as LNHNV and CDR2 as YYDKDF (reference sequence). This CDR3 region has 12 residues. With 3 bases removed from V and 4 bases from J, the gap between germline ends came to 4 bases.

CDR3: CASSPDMGAGGYTF. As DNA, the CDR3 is TGTGCCAGCAGCCCCGATATGGGGGCGGGTGGCTACACCTTC. V usage is TRBV7-9 and J usage is TRBJ1-2, with D perhaps TRBD1 (6 bases). CDR1 and CDR2 from the germline V gene are SEHNR and FQNEAQ (reference sequence). The length of the CDR3 is 14 residues. Trimming pared 5 bases from V and 7 bases from J, leaving 17 bases between.

This clone was counted between two and nine times. The chain joins TRBV7-2 to TRBJ2-7; 11 bases match TRBD1. CDR1 is SGHTA, CDR2 FQGNSA, per germline. Trimming took 2 bases from V and 3 from J; bases not matched to a gene: 6. This CDR3 contains 16 residues. The CDR3 DNA sequence: TGTGCCAGCAGCTTAAATAGGGACAGGGGGTTCTACGAGCAGTACTTC. Translation: CASSLNRDRGFYEQYF.

The gene calls are TRBV6-1 and TRBJ2-5; 7 bases are shared with TRBD2. V trimming: 4 bases; J trimming: 1 base; junction bases outside the gene matches: 6. The CDR3 is 15 residues long. The germline V gene has CDR1 MNHNS and CDR2 SASEGT. CDR3 region: CASSVTAGTQETQYF. DNA of the CDR3: TGTGCCAGCAGTGTAACAGCGGGAACCCAAGAGACCCAGTACTTC.

This clone has at least ten counts. The chain uses TRBV25-1 and TRBJ2-7; TRBD1 is a possible D gene (6 bases). With 7 bases removed from V and 4 bases from J, the gap between germline ends came to 11 bases. Germline lookup yields CDR1 MGHDK and CDR2 SYGVNS. CDR3 length: 12 amino acids. CDR3 region: CASTQGKYEQYF. Here the CDR3 DNA reads TGTGCCAGCACACAGGGTAAATACGAGCAGTACTTC.

Regarding this clone: The junction departs from the called germline gene at one end, perhaps through a read error. J is TRBJ2-1 and V is TRBV7-9; 7 positions match TRBD1. The CDR3 is 15 residues long. CDR1 is SEHNR and CDR2 is FQNEAQ in the germline V gene (reference sequence). As DNA, the CDR3 is TGTTCCAGCAGCATCCTGGGACAGCTCGGGAATGAGCAGTTCTTC. Translated: CSSSILGQLGNEQFF.

The chain has TRBV29-1 and TRBJ1-5, with D perhaps TRBD1 (5 bases). This CDR3 is 12 amino acids long. Germline values: CDR1 SQVTM, CDR2 ANQGSEA. Trimming removed 5 bases at V and 4 bases at J, with 9 bases between. CDR3 DNA sequence: TGCAGCGTTCAACAGGAGAATCAGCCCCAGCATTTT. It specifies CSVQQENQPQHF.

The V and J genes are TRBV7-3 and TRBJ2-3; D call uncertain. Germline CDR1 and CDR2: SGHTA and FQGTGA. There are 15 residues in the CDR3. V was clipped by 5 bases and J by 0 bases, with 12 bases between them. The DNA of the CDR3 is TGTGCCAGCAGCCCCCTCCCGGGTAGCACAGATACGCAGTATTTT. This codes for CASSPLPGSTDTQYF. The whole variable domain, filled in from reference TRBV7-3 and TRBJ2-3, reads GAGVSQTPSNKVTEKGKYVELRCDPISGHTALYWYRQSLGQGPEFLIYFQGTGAADDSGLPNDRFFAVRPEGSVSTLKIQRTERGDSAVYLCASSPLPGSTDTQYFGPGTRLTVL.